This T cell receptor (beta chain) emerged from a study of OX40 agonist ivuxolimab in advanced cancers. Study-wide background: Participants, 70% to 90% male, averaged roughly 55 years of age, ranging from about 23 to 80. Study-level points and caveats: Those patients achieving a partial response at 0.1-3.0 mg/kg showed among the lowest clonal expansion.

About this clone itself: Its antigen is undetermined.

Trimming cost V 1 base and J 2 bases, with 18 bases left between them. The CDR3 consists of 17 residues. Per germline, CDR1 LGHNA and CDR2 YNFKEQ. Sequenced by immunoSEQ multiplex PCR; TCRdb stores in-frame clones only, minus some. The sample includes more than 85,000 clones, 90% of them seen just once. The sample here was CD4+ or CD8+ T cells sorted from blood, taken in a trial of the OX40 agonist ivuxolimab. The receptor was derived from an adult with an advanced solid tumor such as melanoma, head and neck, liver or kidney cancer. This sequence joins TRBV4-2 and TRBJ2-7, with D possibly TRBD2 on 5 matching bases. The CDR3 spells CASSQVFSSGTPYEQYF. The CDR3 bases are TGTGCCAGCAGCCAAGTATTCTCGAGCGGTACTCCCTACGAGCAGTACTTC.